The 9 T cell receptor beta chains below come from one sample, sequenced in a study of OX40 agonist ivuxolimab in advanced cancers. TCRdb keeps only in-frame clones here, not all; method: immunoSEQ multiplex PCR. The sample lists some 83,000 clones; 90% were seen once. Sample: CD4+ or CD8+ T cells sorted from blood, taken in a trial of the OX40 agonist ivuxolimab. These receptors all stem from an adult with an advanced solid tumor such as melanoma, head and neck, liver or kidney cancer.

The rearrangement joins TRBV4-3 to TRBJ1-5; tentative D call: TRBD1 (5 bases). CDR1 and CDR2 (germline): LGHNA, YSLEER. V gave up 11 bases and J gave up 5 bases, with 16 bases separating them. The CDR3 extends over 13 amino acids. Here the CDR3 DNA reads TGCGCCCCAGGGACTGGGAGAGATCAGCCCCAGCATTTT. As protein: CAPGTGRDQPQHF.

This clone appeared once. The V gene is TRBV5-8, the J gene TRBJ2-3, with D perhaps TRBD1 (6 bases). Between the trimmed V and J ends, which lost 9 bases and 2 bases, there was a span of 22 bases. Germline-derived CDR1 and CDR2 are SGHTS and YDEGEE. This CDR3 comprises 16 residues. The CDR3 DNA is TGTGCCATCTCACGGGGACAAAGAGTCTCCACAGATACGCAGTATTTT. Amino acid sequence: CAISRGQRVSTDTQYF.

J is TRBJ1-6 and V is TRBV28; 10 nucleotides match TRBD1. CDR1 and CDR2 (germline): MDHEN, SYDVKM. CDR3 length: 15 residues. Trimming at V came to 5 bases and at J to 10 bases, leaving 8 bases not matched to a gene. Here the CDR3 reads CASSPGTGEWSPLHF. Written as DNA, the CDR3 is TGTGCCAGCAGTCCAGGGACAGGGGAGTGGTCACCCCTCCACTTT.

This chain connects TRBV28 to TRBJ2-7; maybe TRBD1 (6 bases). Looked up from germline, CDR1 is MDHEN and CDR2 is SYDVKM. This CDR3 has 15 residues. The V gene lost 5 bases and the J gene lost 0 bases, with 14 bases spanning the gap. This CDR3 reads CASSPPTGLSYEQYF. In DNA, the CDR3 is TGTGCCAGCAGTCCCCCCACAGGGCTCTCCTACGAGCAGTACTTC.

This chain links TRBV5-1 with TRBJ2-5; D gene unclear. The CDR3 is made up of 13 amino acids. Trimming took 1 base from V and 5 from J, leaving 9 bases between them. Germline values: CDR1 SGHRS, CDR2 YFSETQ. The CDR3 is CASSLMVFETQYF. The CDR3 DNA follows: TGCGCCAGCAGCTTGATGGTCTTCGAGACCCAGTACTTC.

V usage is TRBV5-8 and J usage is TRBJ2-3; 9 bases are shared with TRBD2. The CDR3 contains 17 residues. The germline V gene encodes CDR1 SGHTS and CDR2 YDEGEE. The trim removed 4 bases at V and 3 bases at J, leaving 12 bases unmatched. In nucleotides, the CDR3 is TGTGCCAGCAGCCGAACCGGGACTAGCTCAAGGACAGATACGCAGTATTTT. Its translation: CASSRTGTSSRTDTQYF.

This clone occurred once. The CDR3 region has the DNA TGTGCCAGCAGCCCCAATAAGGGGAACACCGGGGAGCTGTTTTTT. This encodes CASSPNKGNTGELFF. This chain joins TRBV7-2 and TRBJ2-2, with D uncertain. The V end lost 5 bases, the J end lost 1 base, and 11 bases lay between the germline ends. CDR3 size: 15 residues. Germline V gene data show CDR1 as SGHTA and CDR2 as FQGNSA.

The table lists this clone with a few counts. This rearrangement joins TRBV30 to TRBJ1-1, with no clear D. V gave up 5 bases and J gave up 1 base, with 11 bases separating them. This CDR3 region has 13 residues. Germline V gene lookup returns CDR1 GTSNPN and CDR2 SVGIG (reference sequence). The CDR3 nucleotides read TGTGCCTGGGTGCGTGAGGGGAACACTGAAGCTTTCTTT. Translating it yields CAWVREGNTEAFF.

The V call is TRBV28, the J call TRBJ1-3, with a tentative D call TRBD1 (6 bases). The CDR3 has 16 residues. Trimming pared 4 bases from V and 0 bases from J, leaving 13 bases between. Germline V lookup: CDR1 MDHEN, CDR2 SYDVKM. The CDR3 sequence: CASSWFGTLSGNTIYF. DNA of the CDR3: TGTGCCAGCAGTTGGTTCGGGACACTCTCTGGAAACACCATATATTTT.